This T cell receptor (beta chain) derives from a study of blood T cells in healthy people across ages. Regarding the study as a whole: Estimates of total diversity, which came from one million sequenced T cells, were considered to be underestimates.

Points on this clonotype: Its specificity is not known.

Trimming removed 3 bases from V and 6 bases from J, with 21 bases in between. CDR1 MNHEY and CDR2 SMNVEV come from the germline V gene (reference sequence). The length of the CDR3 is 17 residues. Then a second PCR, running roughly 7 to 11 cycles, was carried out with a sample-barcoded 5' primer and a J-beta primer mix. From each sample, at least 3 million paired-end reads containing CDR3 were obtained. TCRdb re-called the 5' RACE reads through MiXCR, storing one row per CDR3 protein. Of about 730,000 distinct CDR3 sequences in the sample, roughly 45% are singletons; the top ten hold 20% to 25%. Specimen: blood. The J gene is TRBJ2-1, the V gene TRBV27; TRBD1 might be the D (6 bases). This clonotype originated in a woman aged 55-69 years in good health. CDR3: CASSFLKSQGIRNEQFF. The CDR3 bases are TGTGCCAGCAGTTTCCTAAAATCACAGGGAATACGCAATGAGCAGTTCTTC.